These T cell receptor beta chains were read from a single sample in a study of T cells in Graves' hyperthyroidism and ophthalmopathy. TCRdb reprocessed the multiplex PCR reads via MiXCR and lists one record per CDR3 protein. The sample has some 300,000 distinct CDR3 sequences, 13% seen once; the top ten hold 7.8%. Input material: blood. These receptors all stem from a woman aged 25 to 39 with Graves' hyperthyroidism that later progressed to Graves' ophthalmopathy. Each CDR3 is given with its conserved first and last residue. The order of the fields is D gene, J gene, clone size, V gene, CDR3 protein, CDR3 DNA. A D gene is named only where the DNA matches it firmly. Clone size is shown for a subset of rows, as once, few, many or a class of expanded clone.

d_call: TRBD2
j_call: TRBJ2-1
clone_size: few
v_call: TRBV5-8
cdr3_aa: CASSLFSGGRDNEQFF
cdr3_nt: TGTGCCAGCAGCTTGTTCAGCGGAGGGAGGGACAATGAGCAGTTCTTC

d_call: .
j_call: TRBJ1-1
clone_size: .
v_call: TRBV29-1
cdr3_aa: CSVEGMNTEAFF
cdr3_nt: TGCAGCGTTGAGGGGATGAACACTGAAGCTTTCTTT

d_call: .
j_call: TRBJ1-1
clone_size: many
v_call: TRBV5-5
cdr3_aa: CASSFPGDLNTEAFF
cdr3_nt: TGTGCCAGCAGCTTCCCAGGGGACCTGAACACTGAAGCTTTCTTT

d_call: TRBD1
j_call: TRBJ2-2
clone_size: .
v_call: TRBV9
cdr3_aa: CASSARTGGLGTGELFF
cdr3_nt: TGTGCCAGCAGCGCCCGGACAGGGGGCCTCGGCACCGGGGAGCTGTTTTTT

d_call: TRBD2
j_call: TRBJ2-5
clone_size: many
v_call: TRBV20-1
cdr3_aa: CSARDLVASGSRGETQYF
cdr3_nt: TGCAGTGCTAGAGATCTCGTGGCTAGCGGATCAAGGGGAGAGACCCAGTACTTC

d_call: .
j_call: TRBJ2-2
clone_size: .
v_call: TRBV7-9
cdr3_aa: CASSSPRRTYNTGELFF
cdr3_nt: TGTGCCAGCAGCTCCCCCAGGAGAACTTACAACACCGGGGAGCTGTTTTTT

d_call: TRBD2
j_call: TRBJ2-1
clone_size: many
v_call: TRBV30
cdr3_aa: CAWSGTSGGNNEQFF
cdr3_nt: TGTGCCTGGAGTGGGACTAGCGGAGGAAACAATGAGCAGTTCTTC

d_call: TRBD2
j_call: TRBJ2-1
clone_size: few
v_call: TRBV4-2
cdr3_aa: CASSQDIASGSSEQFF
cdr3_nt: TGTGCCAGCAGCCAAGACATCGCTAGCGGGAGTAGTGAGCAGTTCTTC

d_call: .
j_call: TRBJ1-2
clone_size: many
v_call: TRBV20-1
cdr3_aa: CSARDSNRPGGGYTF
cdr3_nt: TGCAGTGCTAGAGATTCCAATCGGCCGGGTGGGGGCTACACCTTC

d_call: TRBD2
j_call: TRBJ2-1
clone_size: many
v_call: TRBV4-1
cdr3_aa: CASRASGRLNEQFF
cdr3_nt: TGCGCCAGCAGGGCTAGCGGGAGGTTGAATGAGCAGTTCTTC

d_call: TRBD1
j_call: TRBJ2-1
clone_size: few
v_call: TRBV19
cdr3_aa: CASSIGTGGYNEQFF
cdr3_nt: TGTGCCAGTAGTATCGGGACAGGGGGTTACAATGAGCAGTTCTTC

d_call: .
j_call: TRBJ2-7
clone_size: many
v_call: TRBV7-3
cdr3_aa: CASSLRRTGARGRLYEQYF
cdr3_nt: TGTGCCAGCAGCTTAAGACGAACGGGAGCGAGGGGGCGGCTCTACGAGCAGTACTTC

d_call: TRBD1
j_call: TRBJ1-6
clone_size: many
v_call: TRBV4-1
cdr3_aa: CASSQEGTDNSPLHF
cdr3_nt: TGCGCCAGCAGCCAAGAAGGGACAGATAATTCACCCCTCCACTTT

d_call: TRBD2
j_call: TRBJ2-1
clone_size: many
v_call: TRBV29-1
cdr3_aa: CSVEEGDVASGYNEQFF
cdr3_nt: TGCAGCGTTGAAGAAGGGGACGTGGCTAGCGGGTACAATGAGCAGTTCTTC

d_call: .
j_call: TRBJ2-1
clone_size: .
v_call: TRBV24-1
cdr3_aa: CATSDRTVYNEQFF
cdr3_nt: TGTGCCACCAGTGACCGGACAGTATACAATGAGCAGTTCTTC

d_call: .
j_call: TRBJ2-7
clone_size: many
v_call: TRBV6-2/TRBV6-3
cdr3_aa: CASSYFGPPTTYEQYF
cdr3_nt: TGTGCCAGCAGTTACTTCGGTCCTCCCACGACCTACGAGCAGTACTTC

d_call: TRBD1
j_call: TRBJ1-5
clone_size: many
v_call: TRBV20-1
cdr3_aa: CSARTGTGGPSNQPQHF
cdr3_nt: TGCAGTGCCCGGACCGGGACAGGAGGTCCAAGCAATCAGCCCCAGCATTTT

d_call: .
j_call: TRBJ1-5
clone_size: .
v_call: TRBV6-1
cdr3_aa: CASSPGPPQHF
cdr3_nt: TGTGCCAGCAGTCCCGGCCCACCCCAGCATTTT

d_call: .
j_call: TRBJ2-7
clone_size: few
v_call: TRBV5-4
cdr3_aa: CASSLDLAGTSYEQYF
cdr3_nt: TGTGCCAGCAGCTTGGACCTTGCGGGAACTTCCTACGAGCAGTACTTC

d_call: TRBD1
j_call: TRBJ1-2
clone_size: .
v_call: TRBV20-1
cdr3_aa: CSARDFQGGGYTF
cdr3_nt: TGCAGTGCTAGAGATTTTCAGGGGGGAGGCTACACCTTC

d_call: TRBD1
j_call: TRBJ2-3
clone_size: many
v_call: TRBV5-1
cdr3_aa: CASSGDRGQTDTQYF
cdr3_nt: TGCGCCAGCAGCGGAGACAGGGGGCAAACAGATACGCAGTATTTT

d_call: .
j_call: TRBJ2-5
clone_size: few
v_call: TRBV28
cdr3_aa: CASSSSGTSQETQHF
cdr3_nt: TGTGCCAGCAGCTCTTCCGGGACTTCCCAAGAGACCCAGCACTTC

d_call: .
j_call: TRBJ1-1
clone_size: many
v_call: TRBV20-1
cdr3_aa: CSAEEDIGTEAFF
cdr3_nt: TGCAGTGCGGAAGAGGACATTGGCACTGAAGCTTTCTTT

d_call: .
j_call: TRBJ2-5
clone_size: few
v_call: TRBV5-4
cdr3_aa: CASSFDFMETQYF
cdr3_nt: TGTGCCAGCAGCTTCGACTTTATGGAGACCCAGTACTTC

d_call: .
j_call: TRBJ1-2
clone_size: once
v_call: TRBV6-1
cdr3_aa: CASGQNYGYTF
cdr3_nt: TGTGCCAGCGGACAGAACTATGGCTACACCTTC

d_call: TRBD2
j_call: TRBJ2-3
clone_size: few
v_call: TRBV18
cdr3_aa: CASSPAPPSGGYTDTQYF
cdr3_nt: TGTGCCAGCTCACCAGCTCCCCCTAGCGGGGGATACACAGATACGCAGTATTTT

d_call: .
j_call: TRBJ1-1
clone_size: many
v_call: TRBV30
cdr3_aa: CAWGHLNTEAFF
cdr3_nt: TGTGCCTGGGGACATTTGAACACTGAAGCTTTCTTT

d_call: TRBD1
j_call: TRBJ1-2
clone_size: .
v_call: TRBV27
cdr3_aa: CASSESGTALTSTMGYTF
cdr3_nt: TGTGCCAGCAGTGAGTCAGGGACAGCCCTCACTAGTACTATGGGCTACACCTTC

d_call: .
j_call: TRBJ1-1
clone_size: many
v_call: TRBV2
cdr3_aa: CASRFQGDTEAFF
cdr3_nt: TGTGCCAGCAGGTTTCAGGGTGACACTGAAGCTTTCTTT

d_call: .
j_call: TRBJ2-7
clone_size: many
v_call: TRBV7-2
cdr3_aa: CASSSRGAKRVEQYF
cdr3_nt: TGTGCCAGCAGCTCACGAGGGGCAAAGAGAGTAGAGCAGTACTTC

d_call: .
j_call: TRBJ2-7
clone_size: many
v_call: TRBV28
cdr3_aa: CASSSDMPSGSYEQYF
cdr3_nt: TGTGCCAGCAGTTCCGACATGCCGTCTGGGTCCTACGAGCAGTACTTC

d_call: TRBD2
j_call: TRBJ2-5
clone_size: .
v_call: TRBV5-1
cdr3_aa: CASSLGPAGVSEETQYF
cdr3_nt: TGCGCCAGCAGCTTGGGACCGGCGGGAGTATCGGAAGAGACCCAGTACTTC

d_call: .
j_call: TRBJ1-6
clone_size: few
v_call: TRBV27
cdr3_aa: CASSLMWGSPNSPLHF
cdr3_nt: TGTGCCAGCAGTTTAATGTGGGGGAGCCCCAATTCACCCCTCCACTTT

d_call: TRBD1
j_call: TRBJ2-5
clone_size: many
v_call: TRBV2
cdr3_aa: CASSDRQGPRETQYF
cdr3_nt: TGTGCCAGCAGCGACCGACAGGGCCCACGGGAGACCCAGTACTTC

d_call: .
j_call: TRBJ1-1
clone_size: .
v_call: TRBV4-2
cdr3_aa: CASSRELMNTEAFF
cdr3_nt: TGTGCCAGCAGCCGTGAACTGATGAACACTGAAGCTTTCTTT

d_call: TRBD1
j_call: TRBJ1-1
clone_size: many
v_call: TRBV11-2
cdr3_aa: CASSLSTGVNTEAFF
cdr3_nt: TGTGCCAGCAGCTTATCCACAGGGGTGAACACTGAAGCTTTCTTT

d_call: .
j_call: TRBJ2-7
clone_size: few
v_call: TRBV19
cdr3_aa: CASSPTVAPSKQYF
cdr3_nt: TGTGCCAGTAGTCCTACCGTCGCACCCTCGAAGCAGTACTTC

d_call: TRBD2
j_call: TRBJ2-1
clone_size: few
v_call: TRBV4-3
cdr3_aa: CASSQDLASGIYNEQFF
cdr3_nt: TGCGCCAGCAGCCAAGATCTGGCTAGCGGGATATACAATGAGCAGTTCTTC

d_call: TRBD1
j_call: TRBJ1-2
clone_size: .
v_call: TRBV10-3
cdr3_aa: CAISVAGTGGNSGYTF
cdr3_nt: TGTGCCATCAGTGTAGCCGGGACAGGGGGAAACTCTGGCTACACCTTC

d_call: .
j_call: TRBJ2-1
clone_size: many
v_call: TRBV7-2
cdr3_aa: CASSSSRSSYNEQFF
cdr3_nt: TGTGCCAGCAGCTCCAGTAGGTCGTCCTACAATGAGCAGTTCTTC

d_call: .
j_call: TRBJ2-4
clone_size: .
v_call: TRBV3-1
cdr3_aa: CVSSQDSFTKNIQYF
cdr3_nt: TGTGTCAGCAGCCAAGATAGCTTTACCAAAAACATTCAGTACTTC

d_call: TRBD2
j_call: TRBJ2-1
clone_size: few
v_call: TRBV6-1
cdr3_aa: CASSAAGTSGRVNEQFF
cdr3_nt: TGTGCCAGCAGTGCCGCCGGGACTAGCGGGAGGGTAAATGAGCAGTTCTTC

d_call: .
j_call: TRBJ1-1
clone_size: many
v_call: TRBV30
cdr3_aa: CAWGEDTEAFF
cdr3_nt: TGTGCCTGGGGGGAGGACACTGAAGCTTTCTTT